The sequence of this TCR beta chain was determined in a study of PD-L1 blockade in urothelial cancer. Overall study context: Median blood clonality was around 0.086, with tens of thousands of unique TCRs.

TCR analog templates of synthetic origin were spiked into each PCR. Method: immunoSEQ multiplex PCR; TCRdb's copy keeps in-frame clones and lacks some. Here the sample spans some 56,000 clones, 85% being singletons. Comments on this clone: Its matching antigen is unknown.

The germline gives CDR1 KGHSH, CDR2 LQKENI. The CDR3 has 16 residues. With 0 bases clipped from V and 5 bases from J, the junction kept 3 bases outside the gene matches. Time point denoted: pretreatment peripheral blood. General study results and limits: Durable-benefit patients had greater expansion of tumor-associated blood clones at 3 weeks.

Source: PBMCs, taken around atezolizumab (anti-PD-L1) treatment. The TCR was taken from a man between 65 and 79 years old with urothelial cancer. The genes are TRBV18 and TRBJ2-2; TRBD2 aligns across 10 bases. Here the CDR3 reads CASSPPSSGGTGELFF. In DNA form, the CDR3 reads TGTGCCAGCTCACCACCGTCTAGCGGGGGAACCGGGGAGCTGTTTTTT.